Presented here are 21 T cell receptor beta chains from one specimen sequenced in a study of CD8 T cells in ankylosing spondylitis. Study conclusions and caveats: Characteristic of ankylosing spondylitis blood, it appeared, was a TCR beta motif comprising roughly eight highly homologous variants.

These receptors have no known antigen. TCRdb re-called the 5' RACE reads through MiXCR, storing one row per CDR3 protein. The table has around 390,000 distinct CDR3 sequences, approximately 20% seen once. The sample was blood, either unsorted or a sorted T cell fraction (not recorded which). The receptors originated from a male donor with ankylosing spondylitis.

This clonotype has a handful of counts. The chain employs TRBV24-1 and TRBJ2-1; D is ambiguous. Trimming removed 3 bases from V and 12 bases from J, with 11 bases in between. In germline, CDR1 is KGHDR, CDR2 SFDVKD. The CDR3 length is 12 residues. The CDR3 reads CATSDPVGGQFF. The CDR3 nucleotides read TGTGCCACCAGTGATCCTGTTGGCGGGCAGTTCTTC.

This clonotype occurred a few times. The rearrangement joins TRBV25-1 to TRBJ2-2; no clear D gene. V lost 5 bases to trimming and J lost 0 bases, with 4 bases between them. The germline V gene encodes CDR1 MGHDK and CDR2 SYGVNS. The CDR3 sequence is 13 residues long. The CDR3 DNA reads TGTGCCAGCAGTTCACCGAACACCGGGGAGCTGTTTTTT. Amino acids: CASSSPNTGELFF.

The rearrangement links TRBV13 to TRBJ2-7; TRBD2 might be the D (5 bases). V shed 5 bases and J shed 4 bases, with 18 bases lying between them. This CDR3 is 15 amino acids long. The germline CDR1 and CDR2 sequences are PRHDT and FYEKMQ (reference sequence). The chain's CDR3 is CASSNGSGIKYEQYF. Here the CDR3 DNA reads TGTGCCAGCAGCAACGGGTCGGGGATAAAATACGAGCAGTACTTC.

The rearrangement links TRBV3-1 to TRBJ2-5; 8 bases match TRBD2. Germline V gene data show CDR1 as LGHDT and CDR2 as YNNKEL (reference sequence). This CDR3 has 14 amino acids. Trimming cost V 5 bases and J 2 bases; bases outside gene matches: 4. This CDR3 reads CASSELAVQETQYF. The CDR3 DNA reads as TGTGCCAGCAGCGAACTAGCGGTACAAGAGACCCAGTACTTC.

This chain connects TRBV18 to TRBJ2-3; no clear D. The CDR3 totals 16 residues. CDR1 and CDR2 (germline): KGHSH, LQKENI. Trimming cost V 3 bases and J 0 bases, with 13 bases left between them. CDR3 protein: CASSPLTATSTDTQYF. For the CDR3, the DNA is TGTGCCAGCTCACCCCTCACGGCCACTAGCACAGATACGCAGTATTTT.

This chain joins TRBV20-1 and TRBJ2-3; 10 bases are a match to TRBD1. Germline CDR1 reads DFQATT; CDR2 reads SNEGSKA (reference sequence). The junction had 6 bases not matched to a gene; V was cut back by 3 bases and J by 3 bases. The CDR3 is made up of 15 amino acids. The CDR3 is CSASGGQGLTDTQYF. CDR3 coding DNA: TGCAGTGCTAGTGGGGGACAGGGGTTGACAGATACGCAGTATTTT.

This sequence joins TRBV11-1 and TRBJ2-1, with TRBD2 matching over 14 bases. Trimming at V came to 3 bases and at J to 4 bases, leaving 8 bases not matched to a gene. The CDR3 totals 18 residues. Germline V lookup: CDR1 SGHAT, CDR2 FQDESV (reference sequence). The CDR3 bases are TGTGCCAGCAGCTTCGGGACTAGCGGGAGATTCGGGTACAATGAGCAGTTCTTC. Translating gives CASSFGTSGRFGYNEQFF.

The J gene is TRBJ2-1, the V gene TRBV15; 7 nucleotides line up with TRBD2. Germline V gives CDR1 LNHNV, CDR2 YYDKDF (reference sequence). V trimming: 0 bases; J trimming: 0 bases; junction bases outside the gene matches: 2. The CDR3 spans 16 residues. In DNA form, the CDR3 reads TGTGCCACCAGCAGAGATGGCGGGAGCTCCTACAATGAGCAGTTCTTC. Translating it yields CATSRDGGSSYNEQFF.

The sample holds a few counts of this clonotype. J is TRBJ2-2 and V is TRBV3-1; 12 bases match TRBD2. The length of the CDR3 is 14 residues. Unmatched junction bases numbered 1, after V lost 3 bases and J lost 8 bases. The germline V gene has CDR1 LGHDT and CDR2 YNNKEL (reference sequence). The DNA for the CDR3 is TGTGCCAGCAGCCAGACTAGCGGGAGTGGGGAGCTGTTTTTT. Residues: CASSQTSGSGELFF.

In its sample, this clonotype was seen many times. This chain connects TRBV12-3 or TRBV12-4 to TRBJ1-6; TRBD1 is a possible D gene (5 bases). The CDR3 totals 13 residues. V was trimmed by 6 bases and J by 13 bases, leaving 16 bases between them. CDR3 bases: TGTGCCAGCAGCCGGTGGGGGGAATTCCCCCTCCACTTT. Amino acid sequence: CASSRWGEFPLHF.

The J gene is TRBJ1-5, the V gene TRBV7-9, with 7 bases matching TRBD1. After removal of 6 bases from V and 5 bases from J, the junction contained 7 bases not matched to a gene. The CDR3 contains 14 residues. Per germline, CDR1 SEHNR and CDR2 FQNEAQ (reference sequence). CDR3 residues: CASSKDREDQPQHF. As DNA, the CDR3 is TGTGCCAGCAGTAAAGACAGGGAGGATCAGCCCCAGCATTTT.

The V and J genes are TRBV4-1 and TRBJ2-1, with D perhaps TRBD1 (5 bases). This CDR3 is 16 amino acids long. The V gene's germline CDR1 is MGHRA and CDR2 YSYEKL. V lost 4 bases and J lost 4, with 17 bases in between. CDR3 amino acids: CASSPRVGVGYNEQFF. Here the CDR3 DNA reads TGCGCCAGCAGCCCACGGGTAGGGGTGGGGTACAATGAGCAGTTCTTC.

The chain employs TRBV7-8 and TRBJ1-5; 9 bases agree with TRBD1. The V and J ends lost 5 bases and 2 bases, in that order; junction bases with no gene match: 4. Germline V lookup: CDR1 SGHVS, CDR2 FQNEAQ. CDR3 size: 15 residues. CDR3 DNA: TGTGCCAGCAGCCGGGGACAGGGCGGCAATCAGCCCCAGCATTTT. It specifies CASSRGQGGNQPQHF.

This clonotype was seen repeatedly, ten times or more. This chain uses TRBV12-3 or TRBV12-4 with TRBJ2-3; TRBD2 matches 11 bases. V shed 3 bases and J 4 bases; nucleotides not matched to a gene: 9. The CDR3 consists of 17 residues. Written as DNA, the CDR3 is TGTGCCAGCAGTTTCTGGACTAGCGGGTTGGGGGCAGATACGCAGTATTTT. This codes for CASSFWTSGLGADTQYF.

This clonotype was counted between two and nine times. This chain uses TRBV18 with TRBJ2-4; tentative D call: TRBD1 (6 bases). This CDR3 region has 15 residues. Trimming left V 3 bases short and J 1 base short, with 10 bases between. Germline V lookup: CDR1 KGHSH, CDR2 LQKENI. CDR3 DNA sequence: TGTGCCAGCTCACCGGTGGGGGCGGCCAAAAACATTCAGTACTTC. Protein product: CASSPVGAAKNIQYF.

The chain's CDR3 is CSAQTASYEQYF. In DNA, the CDR3 is TGCAGTGCTCAGACCGCGTCCTACGAGCAGTACTTC. The chain has TRBV20-1 and TRBJ2-7; D gene uncertain. V gave up 5 bases and J gave up 1 base, with 9 bases separating them. This CDR3 region has 12 residues. CDR1 is DFQATT and CDR2 is SNEGSKA in the germline V gene (reference sequence).

This clonotype occurred many times. The J gene is TRBJ1-5, the V gene TRBV5-1; a possible D gene is TRBD1 (5 bases). Per the germline V gene, CDR1 is SGHRS and CDR2 is YFSETQ. The CDR3 runs 16 residues. Trimming shortened V by 0 bases and J by 4 bases, and 14 bases separated the two germline ends. The CDR3 is CASSLGTGTENQPQHF. As DNA, the CDR3 is TGCGCCAGCAGCTTGGGGACCGGGACGGAAAATCAGCCCCAGCATTTT.

This clonotype was counted only a few times. This rearrangement joins TRBV5-1 to TRBJ2-3, with 15 bases identical to TRBD2. V lost 4 bases to trimming and J lost 2 bases; unmatched junction nucleotides: 5. The CDR3 sequence is 17 residues long. Germline loops: CDR1 SGHRS, CDR2 YFSETQ. The CDR3 nucleotides are TGCGCCAGCAGCCCGAGGACTAGCGGGAGGGACACAGATACGCAGTATTTT. It codes for CASSPRTSGRDTDTQYF.

This clonotype was detected only a few times. CDR3 bases: TGTGCCAGCAGACCAGGGAGTTGGAATGAGCAGTTCTTC. This encodes CASRPGSWNEQFF. The chain is built from TRBV6-2 or TRBV6-3 and TRBJ2-1; D assignment may be TRBD1 or TRBD2 (5 bases each). The CDR3 is 13 residues long. The germline CDR1 and CDR2 sequences are MNHEY and SVGEGT. Deletions cut 6 bases from V and 7 bases from J, with 13 bases between.

This clonotype turned up a few times. This rearrangement joins TRBV4-3 to TRBJ2-7; TRBD2 is a possible D gene (5 bases). The germline V gene encodes CDR1 LGHNA and CDR2 YSLEER. Trimming cost V 1 base and J 4 bases, with 14 bases left between them. The length of the CDR3 is 15 residues. CDR3 region: CASSQGFEAEYEQYF. As DNA, the CDR3 is TGCGCCAGCAGCCAAGGGTTTGAAGCGGAGTACGAGCAGTACTTC.

This clonotype has just a few counts. The chain joins TRBV4-3 to TRBJ1-1, with D maybe TRBD1 (5 bases). The CDR3 covers 16 residues. Trimming pared 0 bases from V and 1 base from J, leaving 12 bases between. CDR1 is LGHNA and CDR2 is YSLEER in the germline V gene. The CDR3 bases are TGCGCCAGCAGCCAAGATCTTGGGGCGCCGAACACTGAAGCTTTCTTT. Residues: CASSQDLGAPNTEAFF.